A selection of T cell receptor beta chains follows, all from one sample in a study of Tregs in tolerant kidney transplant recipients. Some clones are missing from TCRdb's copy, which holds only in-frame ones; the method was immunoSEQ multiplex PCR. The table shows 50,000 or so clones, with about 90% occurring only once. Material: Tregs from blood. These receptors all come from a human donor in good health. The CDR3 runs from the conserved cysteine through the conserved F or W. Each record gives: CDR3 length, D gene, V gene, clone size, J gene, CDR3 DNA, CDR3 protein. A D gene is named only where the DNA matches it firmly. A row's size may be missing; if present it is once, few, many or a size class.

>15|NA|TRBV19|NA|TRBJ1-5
TGTGCCAGTAGTCCCCTCCGGAGGGGCAATCAGCCCCAGCATTTT
CASSPLRRGNQPQHF
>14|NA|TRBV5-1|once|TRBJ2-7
TGCGCCAGCAGCTTGGTGCAGGGAGACTACGAGCAGTACTTC
CASSLVQGDYEQYF
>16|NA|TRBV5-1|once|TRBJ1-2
TGCGCCAGCAGCTCGATGCTTGAGCCCTATAACTATGGCTACACCTTC
CASSSMLEPYNYGYTF
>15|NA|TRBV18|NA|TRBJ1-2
TGTGCCAGCTCACCATCCAGGGTGGAGAACTATGGCTACACCTTC
CASSPSRVENYGYTF
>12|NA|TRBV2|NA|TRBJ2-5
TGTGCCAGCAATGCGTTTCAAGAGACCCAGTACTTC
CASNAFQETQYF
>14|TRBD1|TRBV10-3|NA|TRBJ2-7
TGTGCCATCAGTGAGTTGGGACAGCTATACGAGCAGTACTTC
CAISELGQLYEQYF
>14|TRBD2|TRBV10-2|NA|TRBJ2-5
TGCGCCAGCAATAAACTAGCGGGGGCAGGGACCCAGTACTTC
CASNKLAGAGTQYF
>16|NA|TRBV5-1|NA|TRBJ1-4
TGCGCCAGCAGCCCTTCGCCCCCGGGACAAGGAGAAAAACTGTTTTTT
CASSPSPPGQGEKLFF
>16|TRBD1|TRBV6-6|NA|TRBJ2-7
TGTGCCAGCAGAGGCCCGGGAATCAGGGGGTCCTACGAGCAGTACTTC
CASRGPGIRGSYEQYF
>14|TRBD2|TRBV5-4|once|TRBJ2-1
TGTGCCAGCAGCTTGGGGCTAGCGGGCAATGAGCAGTTCTTC
CASSLGLAGNEQFF
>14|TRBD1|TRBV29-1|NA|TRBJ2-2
TGCAGCGGGGGACAGGGGATACACACCGGGGAGCTGTTTTTT
CSGGQGIHTGELFF
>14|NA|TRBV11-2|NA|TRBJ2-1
TGTGCCAGCAGCTTAGTCGGGGTAGGAGGGGAGCAGTTCTTC
CASSLVGVGGEQFF
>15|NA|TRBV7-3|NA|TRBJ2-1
TGTGCCAGCAGCTTAAGTAGCGGAGGAATCTATGAGCAGTTCTTC
CASSLSSGGIYEQFF
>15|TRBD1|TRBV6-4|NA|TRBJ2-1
TGTGCCAGCCAAATAACCGGGACAGGGTCAAATGAGCAGTTCTTC
CASQITGTGSNEQFF
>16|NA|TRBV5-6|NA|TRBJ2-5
TGTGCCAGCAGCCAACTCTCCGTCCCTTACCAAGAGACCCAGTACTTC
CASSQLSVPYQETQYF
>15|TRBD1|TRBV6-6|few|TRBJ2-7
TGTGCCAGCAGGGTCCAGGACAGGGCCTCCTACGAGCAGTACTTC
CASRVQDRASYEQYF
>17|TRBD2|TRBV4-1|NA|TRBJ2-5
TGCGCCAGCAGCCTCCACCGGGGGACTAGCGGCCAAGAGACCCAGTACTTC
CASSLHRGTSGQETQYF
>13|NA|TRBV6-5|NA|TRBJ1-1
TGTGCCAGCAGAAAGGATCGGAACACTGAAGCTTTCTTT
CASRKDRNTEAFF
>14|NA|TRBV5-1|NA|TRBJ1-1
TGCGCCAGCAGCTTGAACAGGGCGAACACTGAAGCTTTCTTT
CASSLNRANTEAFF
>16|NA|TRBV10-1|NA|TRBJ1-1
TGCGCCAGCAGCGACTATGGTGGGGTCAGGAACACTGAAGCTTTCTTT
CASSDYGGVRNTEAFF
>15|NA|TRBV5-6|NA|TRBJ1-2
TGTGCCAGCAGCACGAGGGCAGGGTCCTACTATGGCTACACCTTC
CASSTRAGSYYGYTF
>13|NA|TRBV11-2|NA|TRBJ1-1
TGTGCCAGCAGCTATGGAGGGAGAACTGAAGCTTTCTTT
CASSYGGRTEAFF
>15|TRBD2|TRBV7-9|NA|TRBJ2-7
TGTGCCAGCAGCTCAGCGGGGGGACTCGGCTACGAGCAGTACTTC
CASSSAGGLGYEQYF
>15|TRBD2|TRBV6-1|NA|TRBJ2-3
TGTGCCAGCAGGGTTCCGGGACTAGCGGGCGGTACGCAGTATTTT
CASRVPGLAGGTQYF
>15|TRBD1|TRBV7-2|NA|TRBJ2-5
TGTGCCAGCAGCAAACAGACAGGGTCCGAAGGGACCCAGTACTTC
CASSKQTGSEGTQYF
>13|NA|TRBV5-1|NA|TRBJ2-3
TGCGCCAGCAGCTTGGCGGGCACAGATACGCAGTATTTT
CASSLAGTDTQYF
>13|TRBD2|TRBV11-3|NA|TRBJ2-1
TGTGCCAGCAGCTGGACTAGCGGGAATGAGCAGTTCTTC
CASSWTSGNEQFF
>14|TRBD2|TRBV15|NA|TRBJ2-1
TGTGCCACCTCTTTACTAGCGGGGCGCAATGAGCAGTTCTTC
CATSLLAGRNEQFF
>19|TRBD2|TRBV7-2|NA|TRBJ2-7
TGTGCCAGCAGCTTAGTTGCATGGGGTACTAGCGGACCCTCCTACGAGCAGTACTTC
CASSLVAWGTSGPSYEQYF
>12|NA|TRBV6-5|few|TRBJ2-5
TGTGCCAGCAGTTACCGGGGGCAAACCCAGTACTTC
CASSYRGQTQYF
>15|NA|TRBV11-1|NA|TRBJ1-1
TGTGCCAGCAGCCAAGTTATGGGGATGGGGACTGAAGCTTTCTTT
CASSQVMGMGTEAFF
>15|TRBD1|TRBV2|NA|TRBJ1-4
TGTGCCAGCAGTGCTGACAGGGGCGGAGGTGAAAAACTGTTTTTT
CASSADRGGGEKLFF
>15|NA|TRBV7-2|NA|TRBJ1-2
TGTGCCAGCAGCTACGGAGGCGGCAGCAACTATGGCTACACCTTC
CASSYGGGSNYGYTF
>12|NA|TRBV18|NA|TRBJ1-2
TGTGCCAGCGTTGATGGGGACTATGGCTACACCTTC
CASVDGDYGYTF
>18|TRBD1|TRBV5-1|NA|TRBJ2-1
TGCGCCAGCAGCTTGGCAAGGGGGCGTGATGAACCCTACAATGAGCAGTTCTTC
CASSLARGRDEPYNEQFF
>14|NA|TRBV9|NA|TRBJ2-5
TGTGCCAGCAGCGCCGGACATGGGGCAGAGACCCAGTACTTC
CASSAGHGAETQYF
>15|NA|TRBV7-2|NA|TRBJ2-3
TGTGCCAGCAGCCGTCAACCGGGGGTGGGAGATACGCAGTATTTT
CASSRQPGVGDTQYF
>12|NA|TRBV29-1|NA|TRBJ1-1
TGCAGCGTTGAAGATGGACTGGCTGAAGCTTTCTTT
CSVEDGLAEAFF
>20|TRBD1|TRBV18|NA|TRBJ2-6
TGTGCCAGCTCACCAAGGGCCCGGGACAGGGCCCTCTCTGGGGCCAACGTCCTGACTTTC
CASSPRARDRALSGANVLTF
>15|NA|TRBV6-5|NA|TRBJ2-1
TGTGCCAGCAGTTACAGGAGGGGGACGGGTTCGGAGCAGTTCTTC
CASSYRRGTGSEQFF
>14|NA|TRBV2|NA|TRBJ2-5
TGTGCCAGCACTTCGCAAGGGTTAGAGGAGACCCAGTACTTC
CASTSQGLEETQYF
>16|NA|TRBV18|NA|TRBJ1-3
TGTGCCAGCTCACCGGCAACAGGGCTCGGTGGAAACACCATATATTTT
CASSPATGLGGNTIYF
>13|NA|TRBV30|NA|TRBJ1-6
TGTGCCTGGAGTCCCAGGGGAGATTCACCCCTCCACTTT
CAWSPRGDSPLHF
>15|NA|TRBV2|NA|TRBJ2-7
TGTGCCAGCAGTGCCGTTGTGTTGAGCTCCTACGAGCAGTACTTC
CASSAVVLSSYEQYF
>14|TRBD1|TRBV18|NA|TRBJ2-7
TGTGCCAGCTCACCCAGGACAGGCGCCTACGAGCAGTACTTC
CASSPRTGAYEQYF
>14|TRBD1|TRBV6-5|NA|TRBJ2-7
TGTGCCAGCAGTTACCGGGACAGATACTACGAGCAGTACTTC
CASSYRDRYYEQYF